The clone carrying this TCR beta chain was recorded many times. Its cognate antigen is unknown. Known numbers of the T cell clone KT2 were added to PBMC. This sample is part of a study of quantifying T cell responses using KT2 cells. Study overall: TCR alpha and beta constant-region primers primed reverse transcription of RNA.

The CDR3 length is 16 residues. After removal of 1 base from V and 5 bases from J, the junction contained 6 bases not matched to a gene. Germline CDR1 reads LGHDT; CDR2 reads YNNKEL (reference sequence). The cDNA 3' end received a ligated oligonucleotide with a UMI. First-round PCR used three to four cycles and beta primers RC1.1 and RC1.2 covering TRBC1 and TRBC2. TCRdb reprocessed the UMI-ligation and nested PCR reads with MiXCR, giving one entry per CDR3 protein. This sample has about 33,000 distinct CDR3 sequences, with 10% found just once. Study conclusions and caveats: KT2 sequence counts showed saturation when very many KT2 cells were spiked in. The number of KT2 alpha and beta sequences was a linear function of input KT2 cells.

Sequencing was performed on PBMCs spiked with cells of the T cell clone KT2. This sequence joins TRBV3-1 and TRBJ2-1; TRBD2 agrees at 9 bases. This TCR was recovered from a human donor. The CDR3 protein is CASSQVAAGGNNEQFF. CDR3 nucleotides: TGTGCCAGCAGCCAAGTAGCGGCGGGGGGGAACAATGAGCAGTTCTTC.